The 26 T cell receptor beta chains given below trace back to one sample, sequenced in a study of beta chain features in type 1 diabetes. Reverse transcription of all isolated RNA meant that expressed TCRB transcripts were sequenced. Sequencing was performed with immunoSEQ multiplex PCR; in TCRdb, only in-frame clones are kept and a portion is missing. The sample shows 200,000 to 300,000 clones, approximately 70% of them seen only once. Sequenced material: naive CD4+ T cells from blood. These receptors all come from a man in his thirties or forties in good health.

The rearrangement links TRBV7-9 to TRBJ2-7, with D tentatively TRBD1 or TRBD2 (7 bases each). CDR3 length equals 14 residues. Germline loops: CDR1 SEHNR, CDR2 FQNEAQ (reference sequence). Trimming cost V 5 bases and J 5 bases, with 16 bases left between them. CDR3 amino acids: CASSPSTGRDEQYF. CDR3 coding DNA: TGTGCCAGCAGCCCTTCGACAGGGAGGGACGAGCAGTACTTC.

The chain has TRBV29-1 and TRBJ2-2; D is uncertain. In germline, CDR1 is SQVTM, CDR2 ANQGSEA. V dropped 0 bases and J dropped 6 bases, with 8 bases sitting between them. The CDR3 extends over 13 amino acids. The DNA for the CDR3 is TGCAGCGTTGAAGATTCTCTTCCCGGGGAGCTGTTTTTT. Its translation is CSVEDSLPGELFF.

V and J are TRBV7-2 and TRBJ2-1; D possibly matches TRBD1 or TRBD2 (6 bases each). The V gene's germline CDR1 is SGHTA and CDR2 FQGNSA. With 5 bases removed from V and 6 bases from J, the gap between germline ends came to 17 bases. The CDR3 runs to 15 residues. DNA for the CDR3: TGTGCCAGCAGCCCTGGAGGGGGGTATATCAATGAGCAGTTCTTC. It is translated as CASSPGGGYINEQFF.

This clone was counted a few times. V and J are TRBV7-9 and TRBJ2-1; D unresolved. Trimming took off 5 bases at V and 6 bases at J, with 11 bases between the two ends. CDR1 and CDR2 from the germline V gene are SEHNR and FQNEAQ (reference sequence). This CDR3 is 13 amino acids long. The CDR3: CASSLWLSNEQFF. CDR3 DNA sequence: TGTGCCAGCAGCCTTTGGCTCAGCAATGAGCAGTTCTTC.

The V and J genes are TRBV5-1 and TRBJ2-4; D tentatively reads TRBD1 or TRBD2 (5 bases each). V gave up 4 bases and J gave up 4 bases, with 15 bases separating them. The CDR3 has 15 residues. Germline CDR1 SGHRS, CDR2 YFSETQ. The CDR3 bases are TGCGCCAGCAGCCAATTCGGGACGGGAAAAAACATTCAGTACTTC. Its protein product is CASSQFGTGKNIQYF.

This CDR3 is CASSWGAGASYNEQFF. As DNA, the CDR3 is TGTGCCAGCAGCTGGGGCGCCGGGGCGTCCTACAATGAGCAGTTCTTC. This chain connects TRBV5-6 to TRBJ2-1, with D possibly called TRBD1 or TRBD2 (5 bases each). The CDR3 has 16 residues. Trimming pared 3 bases from V and 1 base from J, leaving 14 bases between. Germline CDR1 SGHDT, CDR2 YYEEEE.

The chain combines TRBV6-6 with TRBJ2-1, with no clear D. Germline lookup yields CDR1 MNHNY and CDR2 SVGAGI (reference sequence). CDR3 length: 12 residues. V lost 3 bases, J lost 1 base, and 1 base lay in between. The chain's CDR3 is CASSYSYNEQFF. The CDR3 bases are TGTGCCAGCAGTTATTCCTACAATGAGCAGTTCTTC.

The CDR3: CASSNSWVSYNEQFF. The CDR3 DNA reads TGTGCCAGCAGCAATTCCTGGGTGTCCTACAATGAGCAGTTCTTC. The J gene is TRBJ2-1, the V gene TRBV21-1. TRBV21-1 is tagged as a pseudogene. The length of the CDR3 is 15 residues.

This clone came up once. This chain connects TRBV10-3 to TRBJ1-2; D is uncertain. CDR1 and CDR2 (germline): ENHRY, SYGVKD. The CDR3 length is 12 residues. V was clipped by 6 bases and J by 8 bases, with 13 bases between them. CDR3 loop: CAISERPEGYTF. The CDR3 region has the DNA TGTGCCATCAGCGAGCGGCCGGAGGGCTACACCTTC.

V gene TRBV5-6 combines with J gene TRBJ1-1; possibly TRBD1 for D (6 bases). Between the trimmed V and J ends, which lost 5 bases and 0 bases, there was a span of 14 bases. The CDR3 is 15 amino acids. Germline CDR1 and CDR2: SGHDT and YYEEEE. The CDR3 region has the DNA TGTGCCAGCAGTCTCCGGACAGTTTTGAACACTGAAGCTTTCTTT. This encodes CASSLRTVLNTEAFF.

The J gene is TRBJ1-2, the V gene TRBV6-6; D is unresolved. The CDR3 extends over 14 amino acids. Trimming took off 0 bases at V and 2 bases at J, with 7 bases between the two ends. The V gene's germline CDR1 is MNHNY and CDR2 SVGAGI (reference sequence). In DNA form, the CDR3 reads TGTGCCAGCAGTTACTCGAGGGAGAACTATGGCTACACCTTC. Protein: CASSYSRENYGYTF.

The chain combines TRBV30 with TRBJ2-3; D may be TRBD1 (6 bases). CDR3 length: 15 amino acids. From germline, CDR1 is GTSNPN and CDR2 SVGIG (reference sequence). V lost 2 bases, J lost 2 bases, and 14 bases lay in between. The CDR3 bases are TGTGCCTGGAGTCAAGAACAGGGATACACAGATACGCAGTATTTT. It encodes CAWSQEQGYTDTQYF.

The J gene is TRBJ2-7, the V gene TRBV30; TRBD1 might be the D (5 bases). The germline V gene encodes CDR1 GTSNPN and CDR2 SVGIG (reference sequence). The CDR3 has 12 amino acids. The germline V and J ends were trimmed by 8 bases and 0 bases, with 11 bases remaining between them. Written as DNA, the CDR3 is TGTGCCGCGAGAACAGGCTCCTACGAGCAGTACTTC. This encodes CAARTGSYEQYF.

This clone appeared a few times. This chain connects TRBV30 to TRBJ1-2; tentative D call: TRBD1 (5 bases). The ends were cut back, 0 bases at V and 5 bases at J, with 13 bases in the middle. The V gene's germline CDR1 is GTSNPN and CDR2 SVGIG (reference sequence). The CDR3 runs 14 residues. The CDR3 protein is CAWSVSWTIYGYTF. The CDR3 DNA reads TGTGCCTGGAGTGTATCGTGGACAATTTATGGCTACACCTTC.

This clone was found a few times. This chain uses TRBV14 with TRBJ1-1; D call uncertain. Germline CDR1 is SGHDN and CDR2 is FVKESK. This CDR3 has 13 residues. V gave up 4 bases and J gave up 0 bases, with 6 bases separating them. The DNA of the CDR3 is TGTGCCAGCAGCCTAGAGTTGAACACTGAAGCTTTCTTT. Protein sequence: CASSLELNTEAFF.

This rearrangement joins TRBV6-5 to TRBJ2-1; 7 bases are a match to TRBD1. V lost 6 bases to trimming and J lost 11 bases; unmatched junction nucleotides: 7. The CDR3 spans 12 residues. Per the germline V gene, CDR1 is MNHEY and CDR2 is SVGAGI. As DNA, the CDR3 is TGTGCCAGCAGGCCAGCGACAGGGCAGCAGTTCTTC. Translating it yields CASRPATGQQFF.

DNA of the CDR3: TGTGCCTGGAGGAGAGGACCTGGCTCCTACGAGCAGTACTTC. Its translation: CAWRRGPGSYEQYF. The J gene is TRBJ2-7, the V gene TRBV30; no clear D gene. Deletions cut 3 bases from V and 0 bases from J, with 12 bases between. The CDR3 spans 14 residues. Germline V gene data show CDR1 as GTSNPN and CDR2 as SVGIG (reference sequence).

This rearrangement joins TRBV2 to TRBJ2-3; a weak D match, TRBD1 (7 bases). The CDR3 totals 15 residues. Germline CDR1 and CDR2: SNHLY and FYNNEI. The germline V and J ends were trimmed by 7 bases and 2 bases, with 16 bases remaining between them. CDR3 region: CASIPGGGHTDTQYF. DNA of the CDR3: TGTGCCAGCATACCCGGAGGGGGCCACACAGATACGCAGTATTTT.

Only a few counts were recorded for this clone. The rearrangement links TRBV5-6 to TRBJ2-1; 8 bases align to TRBD1. The germline gives CDR1 SGHDT, CDR2 YYEEEE. Unmatched junction bases numbered 10, after V lost 3 bases and J lost 8 bases. This CDR3 spans 15 amino acids. CDR3 amino acids: CASSSDRVVSYEQFF. The CDR3 bases are TGTGCCAGCAGCTCGGACAGGGTCGTTTCATATGAGCAGTTCTTC.

In nucleotides, the CDR3 is TGTGCCAGCAGCGTAGGGTGGGCCGATGAAGCTTTCTTT. Its translation: CASSVGWADEAFF. This rearrangement joins TRBV9 to TRBJ1-1; the D is unclear. The CDR3 consists of 13 residues. Germline loops: CDR1 SGDLS, CDR2 YYNGEE. Between the trimmed V and J ends, which lost 0 bases and 7 bases, there was a span of 10 bases.

In the case of this clone: Other DNA variants within this sample encode the same CDR3. The chain has TRBV18 and TRBJ1-1; D not resolved. Per germline, CDR1 KGHSH and CDR2 LQKENI. V was pared by 2 bases and J by 5 bases, with 9 bases between. This CDR3 region has 13 residues. The CDR3 region is CASSPGRDTEAFF. The CDR3 bases are TGTGCCAGCTCACCAGGGAGAGATACTGAAGCTTTCTTT. The whole variable domain, filled in from reference TRBV18 and TRBJ1-1, reads NAGVMQNPRHLVRRRGQEARLRCSPMKGHSHVYWYRQLPEEGLKFMVYLQKENIIDESGMPKERFSAEFPKEGPSILRIQQVVRGDSAAYFCASSPGRDTEAFFGQGTRLTVV.

The chain combines TRBV19 with TRBJ2-3; D tentatively fits TRBD1 or TRBD2 (5 bases each). The CDR3 spans 17 residues. Trimming removed 4 bases from V and 1 base from J, with 18 bases in between. Germline V gives CDR1 LNHDA, CDR2 SQIVND (reference sequence). DNA of the CDR3: TGTGCCAGTAGTAAGGCGCAAGGGACCTCGGGCACAGATACGCAGTATTTT. It codes for CASSKAQGTSGTDTQYF. Drawing the rest from reference TRBV19 and TRBJ2-3, the complete variable domain is DGGITQSPKYLFRKEGQNVTLSCEQNLNHDAMYWYRQDPGQGLRLIYYSQIVNDFQKGDIAEGYSVSREKKESFPLTVTSAQKNPTAFYLCASSKAQGTSGTDTQYFGPGTRLTVL.

V gene TRBV13 combines with J gene TRBJ2-3, with D uncertain. The germline V gene has CDR1 PRHDT and CDR2 FYEKMQ (reference sequence). CDR3 length: 12 amino acids. Trimming removed 6 bases from V and 1 base from J, with 5 bases in between. The CDR3 sequence: CASRDRTDTQYF. Here the CDR3 DNA reads TGTGCCAGCAGGGATCGCACAGATACGCAGTATTTT.

The chain links TRBV13 to TRBJ2-3; D perhaps matches TRBD2 (5 bases). The CDR3 extends over 12 amino acids. Germline V gene data show CDR1 as PRHDT and CDR2 as FYEKMQ (reference sequence). Between the trimmed V and J ends, which lost 6 bases and 4 bases, there was a span of 8 bases. CDR3 sequence: CASSQRSDTQYF. As DNA, the CDR3 is TGTGCCAGCAGTCAGCGGTCAGATACGCAGTATTTT.

The chain combines TRBV29-1 with TRBJ2-1; D ambiguous. Germline V gives CDR1 SQVTM, CDR2 ANQGSEA. V was cut by 7 bases and J by 7 bases, with 11 bases left in between. The length of the CDR3 is 11 residues. The CDR3 is CSAGHGNEQFF. The CDR3 DNA follows: TGCAGCGCTGGTCACGGGAATGAGCAGTTCTTC.

This clone occurred a few times. The chain employs TRBV11-2 and TRBJ2-5, with 9 bases lining up with TRBD2. Germline CDR1 is SGHAT and CDR2 is FQNNGV. CDR3 size: 16 residues. The ends lost 6 bases at V and 5 bases at J; junction bases unmatched: 13. CDR3 in amino acids: CASRPLREGHGETQYF. CDR3 bases: TGTGCCAGCAGACCTCTGCGGGAGGGCCACGGTGAGACCCAGTACTTC. Looking up the rest from reference TRBV11-2 and TRBJ2-5 gives the full variable domain: EAGVAQSPRYKIIEKRQSVAFWCNPISGHATLYWYQQILGQGPKLLIQFQNNGVVDDSQLPKDRFSAERLKGVDSTLKIQPAKLEDSAVYLCASRPLREGHGETQYFGPGTRLLVL.